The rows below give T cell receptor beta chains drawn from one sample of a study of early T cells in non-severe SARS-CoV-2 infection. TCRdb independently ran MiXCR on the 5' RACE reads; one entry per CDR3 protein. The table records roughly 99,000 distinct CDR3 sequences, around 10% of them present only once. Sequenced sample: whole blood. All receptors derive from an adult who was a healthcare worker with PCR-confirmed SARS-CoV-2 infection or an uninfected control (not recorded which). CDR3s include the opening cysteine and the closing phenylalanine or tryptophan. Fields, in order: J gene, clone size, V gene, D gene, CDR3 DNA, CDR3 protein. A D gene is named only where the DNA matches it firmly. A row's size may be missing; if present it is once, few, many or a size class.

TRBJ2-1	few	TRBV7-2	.	TGTGCCAGCAGCCGGGACTTAGACAATGAGCAGTTCTTC	CASSRDLDNEQFF
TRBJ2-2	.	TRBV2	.	TGTGCCAGCAGGGAGTCCGGGGAGCTGTTTTTT	CASRESGELFF
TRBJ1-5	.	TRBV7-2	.	TGTGCCAGCAGCTTGAGGGCAGGTTATAGCAATCAGCCCCAGCATTTT	CASSLRAGYSNQPQHF
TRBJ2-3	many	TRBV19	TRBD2	TGTGCCAGTAGTAGCGGGAGGGCGGGTACGCAGTATTTT	CASSSGRAGTQYF
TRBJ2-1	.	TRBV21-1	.	TGTGCCAGCAGCAAGGGTAGTTTGGGGGCTGAGCAGTTCTTC	CASSKGSLGAEQFF
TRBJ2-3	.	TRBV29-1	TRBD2	TGCAGCGTAATAGCGGGAGGCAGCACAGATACGCAGTATTTT	CSVIAGGSTDTQYF
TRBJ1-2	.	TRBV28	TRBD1	TGTGCCAGCAGTGTACCAGGGGGCGCCGCCTATGGCTACACCTTC	CASSVPGGAAYGYTF
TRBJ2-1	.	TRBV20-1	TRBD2	TGCAGTGCTCTAAGCGGGAGAGGGCGCAATGAGCAGTTCTTC	CSALSGRGRNEQFF
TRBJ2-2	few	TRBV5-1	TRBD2	TGCGCCAGCAGCTTCGGAGCGGGAGTTGATGGCGTGCTGTTTTTT	CASSFGAGVDGVLFF
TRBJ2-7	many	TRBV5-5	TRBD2	TGTGCCAGCAGCTCCCATAGCGGGAGAGGCAACGAGCAGTACTTC	CASSSHSGRGNEQYF
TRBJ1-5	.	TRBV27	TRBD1	TGTGCCAGCAGAAGACAGGGCTTAGTCAGGAGTCAGCCCCAGCATTTT	CASRRQGLVRSQPQHF
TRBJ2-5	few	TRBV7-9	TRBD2	TGTGCCAGCAGCTTAGGTCCTAGCGGGGGCCAAGAGACCCAGTACTTC	CASSLGPSGGQETQYF
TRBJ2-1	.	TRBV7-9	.	TGTGCCAGCAGCTTAATCGGCCGGGACTATGAGCAGTTCTTC	CASSLIGRDYEQFF
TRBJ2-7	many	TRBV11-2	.	TGTGCCAGCAGCTTAGACTACACCTACGAGCAGTACTTC	CASSLDYTYEQYF
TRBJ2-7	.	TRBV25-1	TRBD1	TGTGCCAGCACCAGCGTGTCGGGACAGGGGGCCTACGAGCAGTACTTC	CASTSVSGQGAYEQYF
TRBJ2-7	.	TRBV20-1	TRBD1	TGCAGTGCTAGACTCCAAAAGGGACAGGGGGCGGTTTTAAACGAGCAGTACTTC	CSARLQKGQGAVLNEQYF
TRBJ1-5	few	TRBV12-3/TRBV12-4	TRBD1	TGTGCCAGCAGCACAGGGGCCGTTCAGCCCCAGCATTTT	CASSTGAVQPQHF
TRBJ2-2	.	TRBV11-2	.	TGTGCCAGCAGCTTAGATTTCACCGGGGAGCTGTTTTTT	CASSLDFTGELFF
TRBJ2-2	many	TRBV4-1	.	TGCGCCAGCAGCATTTTGTTTACCGGGGAGCTGTTTTTT	CASSILFTGELFF
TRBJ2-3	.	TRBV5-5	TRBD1	TGTGCCAGCAGCTCCGGACAGGGAGGAGATACGCAGTATTTT	CASSSGQGGDTQYF
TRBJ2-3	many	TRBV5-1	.	TGCGCCAGCAGCCCGAAGGGAGATACGCAGTATTTT	CASSPKGDTQYF
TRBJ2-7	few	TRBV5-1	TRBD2	TGCGCCAGCAGCTTGGCAGTGGGAGGGCCGTACGAGCAGTACTTC	CASSLAVGGPYEQYF
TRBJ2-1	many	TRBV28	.	TGTGCCAGCAGTTTACGCGGGCCGCAGTTCTTC	CASSLRGPQFF
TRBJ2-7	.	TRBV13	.	TGTGCCAGCAGCTCCGCCGTAGTGAGCTCCTACGAGCAGTACTTC	CASSSAVVSSYEQYF
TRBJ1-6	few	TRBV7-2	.	TGTGCCGTCAGTCAGTTTGAGCGGTCACCCCTCCACTTT	CAVSQFERSPLHF
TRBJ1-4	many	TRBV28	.	TGTGCCAGCACTCGGAGGGGACCATTACTAACAACTAATGAAAAACTGTTTTTT	CASTRRGPLLTTNEKLFF